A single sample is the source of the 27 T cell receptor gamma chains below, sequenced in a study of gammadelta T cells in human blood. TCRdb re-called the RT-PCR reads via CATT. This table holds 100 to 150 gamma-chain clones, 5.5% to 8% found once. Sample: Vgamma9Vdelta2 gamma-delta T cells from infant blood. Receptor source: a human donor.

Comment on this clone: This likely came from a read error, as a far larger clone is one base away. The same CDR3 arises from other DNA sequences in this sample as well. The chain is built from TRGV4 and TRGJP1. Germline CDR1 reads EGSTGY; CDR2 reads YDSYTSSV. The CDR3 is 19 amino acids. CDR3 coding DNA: TGCGCCACCTGGGATGGGCCAATGGAAGGGAGTACCACTGGTTGGTTCAAGATATTT. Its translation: CATWDGPMEGSTTGWFKIF.

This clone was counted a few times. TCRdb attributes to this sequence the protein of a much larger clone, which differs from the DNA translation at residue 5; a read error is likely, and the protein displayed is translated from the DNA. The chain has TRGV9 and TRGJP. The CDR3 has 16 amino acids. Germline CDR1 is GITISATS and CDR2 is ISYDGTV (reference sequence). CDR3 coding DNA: TGTGCCTTGTGGGGGGTGCAAGAGTTGGGCAAAAAAATCAAGGTATTT. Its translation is CALWGVQELGKKIKVF.

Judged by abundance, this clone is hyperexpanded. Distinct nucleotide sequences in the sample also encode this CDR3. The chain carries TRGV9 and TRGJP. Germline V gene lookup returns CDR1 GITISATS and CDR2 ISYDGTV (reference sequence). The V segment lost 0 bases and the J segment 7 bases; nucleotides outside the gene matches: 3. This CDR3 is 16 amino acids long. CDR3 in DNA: TGTGCCTTGTGGGAGGTGGGGGAGTTGGGCAAAAAAATCAAGGTATTT. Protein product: CALWEVGELGKKIKVF.

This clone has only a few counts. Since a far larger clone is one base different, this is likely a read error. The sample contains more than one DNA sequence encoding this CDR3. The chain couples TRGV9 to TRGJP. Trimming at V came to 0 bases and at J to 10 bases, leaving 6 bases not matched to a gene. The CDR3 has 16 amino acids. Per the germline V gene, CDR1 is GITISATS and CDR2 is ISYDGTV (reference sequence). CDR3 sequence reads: CALWEVRFLGKKIKVF. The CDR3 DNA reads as TGTGCCTTGTGGGAGGTGCGGTTTTTGGGCAAAAAAATCAAGGTATTT.

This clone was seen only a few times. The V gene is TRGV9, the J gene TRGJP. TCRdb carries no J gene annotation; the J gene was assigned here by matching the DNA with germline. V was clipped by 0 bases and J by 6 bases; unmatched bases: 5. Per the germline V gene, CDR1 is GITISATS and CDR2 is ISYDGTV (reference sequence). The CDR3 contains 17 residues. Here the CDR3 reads CALWEVQVELGKKIKVF. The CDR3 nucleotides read TGTGCCTTGTGGGAGGTGCAAGTAGAGTTGGGCAAAAAAATCAAGGTATTT.

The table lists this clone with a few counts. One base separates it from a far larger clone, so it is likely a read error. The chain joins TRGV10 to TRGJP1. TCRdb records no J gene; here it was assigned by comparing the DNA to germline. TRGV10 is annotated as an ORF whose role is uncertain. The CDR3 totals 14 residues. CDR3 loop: CAAWDWATDWFKIF. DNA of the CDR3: TGTGCTGCGTGGGATTGGGCCACTGATTGGTTCAAGATATTT.

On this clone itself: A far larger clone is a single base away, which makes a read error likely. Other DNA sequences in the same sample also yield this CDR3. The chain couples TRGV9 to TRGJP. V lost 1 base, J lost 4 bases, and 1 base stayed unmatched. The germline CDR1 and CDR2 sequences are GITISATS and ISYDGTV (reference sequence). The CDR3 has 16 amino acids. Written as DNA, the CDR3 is TGTGCCTTGTGGGAGGTTCAAGAGTTGGGCAAAAAAATCAAGGTATTT. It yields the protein CALWEVQELGKKIKVF.

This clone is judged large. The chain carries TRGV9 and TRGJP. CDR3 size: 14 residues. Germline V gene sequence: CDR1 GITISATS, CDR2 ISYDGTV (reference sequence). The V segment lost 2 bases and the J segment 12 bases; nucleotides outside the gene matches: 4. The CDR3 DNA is TGTGCCTTGTGGGAGGGAGCGGGCAAAAAAATCAAGGTATTT. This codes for CALWEGAGKKIKVF.

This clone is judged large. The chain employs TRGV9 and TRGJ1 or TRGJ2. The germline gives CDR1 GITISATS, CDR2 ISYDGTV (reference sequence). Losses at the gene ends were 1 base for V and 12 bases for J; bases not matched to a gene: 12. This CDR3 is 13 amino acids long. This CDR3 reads CALWEVRSMRKLF. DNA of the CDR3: TGTGCCTTGTGGGAGGTACGGTCGATGAGGAAACTCTTT.

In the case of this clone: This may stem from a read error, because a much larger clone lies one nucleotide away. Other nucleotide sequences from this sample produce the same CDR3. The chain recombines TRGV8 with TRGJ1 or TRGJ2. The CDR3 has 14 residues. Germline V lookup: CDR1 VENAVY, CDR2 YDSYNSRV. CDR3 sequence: CATWDVRDYYKKLF. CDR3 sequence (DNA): TGCGCCACCTGGGATGTCCGTGATTATTATAAGAAACTCTTT.

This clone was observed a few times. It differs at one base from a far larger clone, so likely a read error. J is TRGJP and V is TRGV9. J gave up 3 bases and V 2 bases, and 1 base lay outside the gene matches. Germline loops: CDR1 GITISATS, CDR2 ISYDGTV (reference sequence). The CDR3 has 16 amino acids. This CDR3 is CALWEEQELGKKIKVF. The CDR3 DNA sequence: TGTGCCTTGTGGGAGGAGCAAGAGTTGGGCAAAAAAATCAAGGTATTT.

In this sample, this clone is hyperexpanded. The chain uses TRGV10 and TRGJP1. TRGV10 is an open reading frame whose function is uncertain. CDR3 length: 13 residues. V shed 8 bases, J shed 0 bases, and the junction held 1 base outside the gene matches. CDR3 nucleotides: TGTGCTGCGTGGGATACCACTGGTTGGTTCAAGATATTT. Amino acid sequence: CAAWDTTGWFKIF.

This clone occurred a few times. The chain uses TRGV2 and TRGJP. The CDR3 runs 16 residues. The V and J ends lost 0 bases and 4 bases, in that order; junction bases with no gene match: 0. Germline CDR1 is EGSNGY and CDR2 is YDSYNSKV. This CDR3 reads CATWDGQELGKKIKVF. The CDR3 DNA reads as TGTGCCACCTGGGACGGGCAAGAGTTGGGCAAAAAAATCAAGGTATTT.

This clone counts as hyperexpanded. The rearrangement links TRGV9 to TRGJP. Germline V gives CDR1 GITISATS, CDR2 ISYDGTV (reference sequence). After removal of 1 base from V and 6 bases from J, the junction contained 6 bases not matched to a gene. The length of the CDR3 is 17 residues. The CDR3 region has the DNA TGTGCCTTGTGGGAGGTCCGGAGAGAGTTGGGCAAAAAAATCAAGGTATTT. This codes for CALWEVRRELGKKIKVF.

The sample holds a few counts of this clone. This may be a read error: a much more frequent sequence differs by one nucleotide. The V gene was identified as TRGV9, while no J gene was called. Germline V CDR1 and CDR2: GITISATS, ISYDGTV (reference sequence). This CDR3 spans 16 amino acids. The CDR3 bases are TGTGCCTTGTGGGAGCCCCGAAAGTTGGGCAAAAAAATCAAGGTTTTT. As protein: CALWEPRKLGKKIKVF.

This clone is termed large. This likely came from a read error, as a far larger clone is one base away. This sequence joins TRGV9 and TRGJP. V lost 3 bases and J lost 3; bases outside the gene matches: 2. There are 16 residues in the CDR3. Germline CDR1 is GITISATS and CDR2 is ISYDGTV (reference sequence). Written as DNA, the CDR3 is TGTGCCTTGTGGGAGCTGCAAGAGTTGGGCAAAAAAATCAAGGTATTT. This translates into CALWELQELGKKIKVF.

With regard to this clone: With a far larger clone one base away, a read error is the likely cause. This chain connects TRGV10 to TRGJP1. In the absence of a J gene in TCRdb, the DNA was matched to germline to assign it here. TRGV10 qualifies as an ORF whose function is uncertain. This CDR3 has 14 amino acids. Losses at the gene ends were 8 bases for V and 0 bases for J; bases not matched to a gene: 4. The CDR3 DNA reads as TGTGCTGCGTGGGACTATACCACTGGTTGGTTCAAGATATTT. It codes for CAAWDYTTGWFKIF.

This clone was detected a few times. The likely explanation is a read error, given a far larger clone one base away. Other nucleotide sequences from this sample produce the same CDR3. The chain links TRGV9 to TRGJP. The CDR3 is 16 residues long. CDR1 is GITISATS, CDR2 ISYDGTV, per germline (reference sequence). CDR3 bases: TGTGCCTTATGGGAGGTGCAAGAGTTGGGCAAAAAAATCAAGGTATTT. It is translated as CALWEVQELGKKIKVF.

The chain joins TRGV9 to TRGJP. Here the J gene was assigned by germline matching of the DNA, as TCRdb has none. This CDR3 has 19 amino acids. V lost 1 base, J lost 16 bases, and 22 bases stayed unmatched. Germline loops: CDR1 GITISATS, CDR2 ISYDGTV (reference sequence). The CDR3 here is CALWEVLTKELGKKKIKVF. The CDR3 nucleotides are TGTGCCTTGTGGGAGGTTCTAACCAAAGAGTTGGGCAAAAAAAAAATCAAGGTATTT.

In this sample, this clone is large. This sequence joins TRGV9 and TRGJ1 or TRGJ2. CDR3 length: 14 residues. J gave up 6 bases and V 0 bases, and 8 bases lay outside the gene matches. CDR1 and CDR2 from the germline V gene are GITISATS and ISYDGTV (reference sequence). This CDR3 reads CALWEVERFYKKLF. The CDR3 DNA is TGTGCCTTGTGGGAGGTGGAAAGGTTTTATAAGAAACTCTTT.

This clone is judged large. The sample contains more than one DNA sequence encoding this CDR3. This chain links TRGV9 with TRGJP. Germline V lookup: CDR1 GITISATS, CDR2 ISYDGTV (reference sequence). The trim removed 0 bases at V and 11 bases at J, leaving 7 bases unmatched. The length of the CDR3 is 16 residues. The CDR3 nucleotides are TGTGCCTTGTGGGAGGTGCGCGAGCTGGGCAAAAAAATCAAGGTATTT. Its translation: CALWEVRELGKKIKVF.

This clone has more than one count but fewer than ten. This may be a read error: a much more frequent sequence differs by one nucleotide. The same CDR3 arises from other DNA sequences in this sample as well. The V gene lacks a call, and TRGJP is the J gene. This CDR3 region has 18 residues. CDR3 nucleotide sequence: TGTGCCTTGTGGGACCCATGGGGGCAAGAGTTGGGCAAAAAAATCAAGGTATTT. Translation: CALWDPWGQELGKKIKVF.

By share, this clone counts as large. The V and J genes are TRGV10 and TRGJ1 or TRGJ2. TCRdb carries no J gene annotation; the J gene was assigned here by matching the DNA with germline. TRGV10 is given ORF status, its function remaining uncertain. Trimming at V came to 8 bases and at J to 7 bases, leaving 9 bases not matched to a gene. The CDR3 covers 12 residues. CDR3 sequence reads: CAAWDSRYKKLF. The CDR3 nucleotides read TGTGCTGCGTGGGATTCTAGGTATAAGAAACTCTTT.

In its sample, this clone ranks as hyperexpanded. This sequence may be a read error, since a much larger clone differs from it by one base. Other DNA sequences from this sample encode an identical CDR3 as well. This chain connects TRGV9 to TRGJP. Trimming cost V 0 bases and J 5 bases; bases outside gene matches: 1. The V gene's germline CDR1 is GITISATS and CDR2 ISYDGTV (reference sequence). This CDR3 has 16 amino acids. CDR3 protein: CALWEVKELGKKIKVF. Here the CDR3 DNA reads TGTGCCTTGTGGGAGGTGAAAGAGTTGGGCAAAAAAATCAAGGTATTT.

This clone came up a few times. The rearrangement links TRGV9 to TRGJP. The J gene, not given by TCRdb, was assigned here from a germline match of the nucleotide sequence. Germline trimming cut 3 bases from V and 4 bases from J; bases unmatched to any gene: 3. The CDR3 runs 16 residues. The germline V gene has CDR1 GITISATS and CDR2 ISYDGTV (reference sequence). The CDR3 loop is CALWERQELGKKIKVF. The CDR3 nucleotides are TGTGCCTTGTGGGAGCGACAAGAGTTGGGCAAAAAAATCAAGGTATTT.

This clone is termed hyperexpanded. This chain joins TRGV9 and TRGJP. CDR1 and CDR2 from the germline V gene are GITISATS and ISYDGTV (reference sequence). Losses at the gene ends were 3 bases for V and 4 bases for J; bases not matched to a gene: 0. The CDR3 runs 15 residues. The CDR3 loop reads CALWEQELGKKIKVF. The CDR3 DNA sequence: TGTGCCTTGTGGGAGCAAGAGTTGGGCAAAAAAATCAAGGTATTT.

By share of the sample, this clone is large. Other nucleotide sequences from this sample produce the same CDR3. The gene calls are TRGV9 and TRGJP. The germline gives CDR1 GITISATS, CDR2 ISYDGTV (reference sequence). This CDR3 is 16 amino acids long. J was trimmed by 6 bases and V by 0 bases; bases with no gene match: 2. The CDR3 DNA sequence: TGTGCCTTGTGGGAGGTGTCAGAGTTGGGCAAAAAAATCAAGGTATTT. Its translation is CALWEVSELGKKIKVF.